The T cell receptor (beta chain) under discussion was sequenced for a study of blood T cell repertoires in COVID-19 (dated by TCRdb to 2018 to 2021). Background for the entire study: Collaborator samples came from the United States, Italy and Spain and covered acute and convalescent phases of COVID-19. Deeply sampled blood TCRbeta repertoires from subjects exposed to, actively infected with, or recovered from COVID-19 were included in the dataset. The prospective study material was composed of cDNA or gDNA derived from T cells, B-cell-depleted T cells, or PBMCs. Sample metadata almost always included a de-identified subject ID, COVID-19 status, age in years and sex. HLA class I and class II types, where available, came from metadata supplied by the sample provider rather than from assay-based typing. Samples came from the ongoing ImmuneRACE study (first 160 participants) plus 1,254 subjects from 6 global collaborators. The repertoires were released in a freely available public database meant as a resource for research on the immune response to SARS-CoV-2.

The germline V gene (reference sequence) supplies CDR1 SEHNR and CDR2 FQNEAQ. The CDR3, from cysteine to phenylalanine, totals 15 residues. Just CDR3 DNA is preserved here, 45 bases in frame from base 1. Trimming removed 5 bases from V and 1 base from J, leaving 14 bases between the germline ends. The full study reports these points: The amount of clinical and demographic metadata varied by source and participant and was provided uncurated.

Participants in the prospective study were aged roughly 18 to 100 years, lived in about two dozen United States geographic areas, and enrolled through a virtual design. Cohort assignment in the prospective study relied on participant-reported clinical history from a screening survey and a study questionnaire. Recovered participants in ImmuneRACE Cohort 3 were defined by two consecutive negative NP/OP PCR tests, clearance by a healthcare professional, or resolution of symptoms. Mobile phlebotomists in the prospective study collected whole blood, serum and a nasopharyngeal or oropharyngeal swab from every participant. Participants in the prospective study had the option to provide additional blood draws and questionnaires over a 2-month period. Prospective study blood samples were shipped either frozen or at room temperature before DNA extraction. Note on this clone: Its target antigen remains unknown. No clone much larger than this one lies a single base away; base qualities are absent.

The immunoSEQ Assay, a bias-controlled multiplex PCR, was used to amplify TCRbeta CDR3 regions from genomic DNA. The original pipeline was this. The number of nucleated cells in each sample was estimated by amplification of reference gene primers within the assay. Sequence reads were collapsed and filtered to measure the absolute abundance of every unique TCRbeta CDR3 rearrangement. For each sample, productive Simpson clonality was calculated as the square root of Simpson's diversity index across productive rearrangements. In TCRdb, the immuneACCESS table is reduced to in-frame sequences with V and J assigned. These tables do not hold every clone; where another copy was compared, an unresolved V gene accounts for under half, and the others remain unexplained. The V and J calls and clone size come from that table; D and trimming were worked out from the DNA. This sample lists under 300,000 clones; just over 90% were detected once. Clones ranked in the top ten supply under 2.5% of the sample.

The rearranged segments are TRBV7-9 and TRBJ1-1; the D gene is perhaps TRBD1, from 6 matching bases. The TCR sequence derives from a woman younger than 30 who had recovered from COVID-19. The sample consisted of PBMCs or T cells enriched from blood (not recorded which). The sequenced DNA is TGTGCCAGCAGCCCTAGCTTAGGGGGGAACACTGAAGCTTTCTTT. This translates into CASSPSLGGNTEAFF.